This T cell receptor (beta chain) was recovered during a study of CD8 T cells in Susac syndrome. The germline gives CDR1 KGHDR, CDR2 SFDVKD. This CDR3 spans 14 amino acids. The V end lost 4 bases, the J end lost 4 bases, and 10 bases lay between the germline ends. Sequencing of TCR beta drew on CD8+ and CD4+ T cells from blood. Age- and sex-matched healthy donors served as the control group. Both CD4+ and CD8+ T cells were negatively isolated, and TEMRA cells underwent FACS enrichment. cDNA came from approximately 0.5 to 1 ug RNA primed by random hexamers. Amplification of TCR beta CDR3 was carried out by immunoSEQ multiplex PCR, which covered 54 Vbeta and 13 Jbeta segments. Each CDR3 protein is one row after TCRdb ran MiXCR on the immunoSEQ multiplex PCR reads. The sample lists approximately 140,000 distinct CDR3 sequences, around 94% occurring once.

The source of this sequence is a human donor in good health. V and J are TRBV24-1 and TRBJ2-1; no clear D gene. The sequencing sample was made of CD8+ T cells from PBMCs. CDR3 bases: TGTGCCACCAGTGAACGTGACTGGTACAATGAGCAGTTCTTC. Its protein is CATSERDWYNEQFF.